This T cell receptor (beta chain) is from a study of shared clonotypes between healthy human individuals. Naive CD8 cells were CD45RO-negative, positively selected for CCR7, excluding terminally differentiated effector memory CD45RA+ cells. V lost 2 bases to trimming and J lost 4 bases; unmatched junction nucleotides: 1. The CDR3 totals 15 residues. The germline V gene encodes CDR1 SGHDN and CDR2 FVKESK. The table came from immunoSEQ multiplex PCR; TCRdb's copy has only in-frame clones and leaves some out. The sample lists nearly 600,000 clones; about 95% were seen once. The specimen sequenced was naive CD8+ T cells sorted from blood. The receptor was isolated from a woman aged 30 to 39 in good health. The chain uses TRBV14 and TRBJ2-3, with 12 bases matching TRBD2. The CDR3 region is CASSQLAGGADTQYF. CDR3 DNA sequence: TGTGCCAGCAGCCAACTAGCGGGAGGGGCAGATACGCAGTATTTT.